This T cell receptor (beta chain) was observed in a study of identical twins listed by TCRdb under 2016. Background for the entire study: To test whether fetal clonotypes persist, the study used deep sequencing on TCR alpha and beta repertoires from monozygotic twins, unrelated adults of various ages, and cord blood. To rule out contamination, replicate twin experiments were performed at different times with different library preparation protocols. Broader findings and caveats from the paper: Conclusions relied on cross-sectional statistical analysis, since the same donors could not be followed over many years. Invariant T cells such as MAIT and iNKT could partly confound zero-insertion analyses, though diverse VJ usage argued against this for most clonotypes. The excess sharing between twins in beta out-of-frame sequences was weaker because fewer shared sequences reduced the signal-to-noise ratio. Recombination models systematically underestimated out-of-frame TCR alpha sharing in monozygotic twins but agreed with sharing between unrelated individuals. Compared with coincidental sharing between unrelated individuals, an excess of low generation-probability sequences was observed among out-of-frame TCR alpha sequences shared between twins. Abundant cord blood beta clonotypes had fewer insertions, young adult naive repertoires showed a similar but weaker trend, and memory repertoires showed no such trend.

The library was obtained by 5' RACE. Sequencing took place on an Illumina HiSeq 2000. Template switching added a universal primer binding site, and the final cDNA carried a unique molecular identifier that allowed TCR cDNA molecules to be counted accurately. First-strand cDNA for TCR alpha and beta chains was synthesized from specific primers in the conserved constant-segment region. To control for contamination, every cDNA library carried two barcodes: a SMART-Mk sample barcode plus Illumina barcodes. TruSeq adapter sequences and Illumina sample barcodes were added in two successive PCR steps. The TCR alpha and beta cDNA libraries were sequenced on the Illumina HiSeq platform using custom primers. The authors' analysis ran thus. Raw reads were processed with MiGEC to extract unique molecular identifiers, and MiXCR was used to determine CDR3 positions. For each individual, recombination models were inferred using an EM algorithm with the repgenHMM and IGoR tools. Shared clonotypes were analyzed with the tcR package in R, and sharing was normalized by the product of cloneset sizes. Out-of-frame nonproductive sequences were analyzed to study raw recombination free of thymic and clonal selection effects. In-frame beta chains were kept once TCRdb had trimmed the public reads at Q25 with fastp and called clones with MiXCR. Each record represents a unique CDR3 protein, reported with the most common genes and DNA among its rows. These V and J calls originate from TCRdb's pipeline instead of the authors' own analysis. Here the sample has fewer than 500,000 distinct CDR3 sequences; over 11% occur a single time. The ten largest account for approximately 0.9% of the sample.

This clonotype came up a few times. Its antigen remains unidentified. The record has no base qualities; no much larger clone is one base away. Only healthy Caucasian donors were included. The twin cohort consisted of three pairs of female monozygotic twins, all aged about 18 to 29 years. Positive isolation kits from Invitrogen were used to isolate CD4+ and CD8+ T cell populations. CDR1 and CDR2 are drawn from the germline V gene (reference sequence): SEHNR, FQNEAQ. V is cut back by 0 bases and J by 8 bases, with 7 bases in the junction unmatched. From its cysteine to its phenylalanine, the CDR3 spans 15 amino acids. Of all the DNA, just the CDR3 is kept, 45 bases in frame from base 1. These data were likewise used in another study, on yellow fever vaccine responses in identical twins. The second study, in turn, reports: The authors reported that the T cell response to vaccination in identical twins appeared partly convergent and partly personalized. Focusing on identical twins, the study followed the T cell clones that responded to the vaccine, and did so with precision.

The origin of this receptor is a woman aged 18-29 years in good health. Sequencing was performed on CD4+ T cells sorted from blood. The chain couples TRBV7-9 to TRBJ2-1; TRBD2 matches 7 bases in the middle. CDR3 reads: CASSLAGGPSDEQFF. The DNA sequence is as follows: TGTGCCAGCAGCTTAGCGGGAGGGCCCTCGGATGAGCAGTTCTTC.